The clone carrying this T cell receptor beta chain was observed a few times. Its antigen is currently unknown. The libraries were made with immunoSEQ version 4 in survey mode. Profiled with immunoSEQ multiplex PCR; TCRdb holds only in-frame clones, not every one. The sample comprises about 48,000 clones, about 81% of which are singletons, and approximately 3% rests with the top ten. The data belong to a study of persistence of HIV-infected CD4 T cells. Study results and caveats: TCRbeta richness was lower in CMV- and Gag-responding cells than in anti-CD3/anti-CD28-responding cells.

Trimming removed 6 bases from V and 1 base from J, with 19 bases in between. CDR3 length equals 17 residues. Germline V gene sequence: CDR1 MNHEY, CDR2 SVGEGT. Stimulation used around 10 ug/mL lysate from CMV-infected fibroblasts. Sorted nonresponding memory CD4+ T cells were CD40L-negative, CD69-negative, CD45RO-high. The chain employs TRBV6-2 or TRBV6-3 and TRBJ2-1; D possibly uses TRBD1 or TRBD2 (5 bases each). The sequences come from CD4+ T cells sorted from PBMCs after roughly 18-hour stimulation, collected from a patient who received antiretroviral therapy. This sequence was found in an adult man with HIV who was CMV-seropositive. The CDR3: CASSLGPGTLSYNEQFF. In DNA, the CDR3 is TGTGCCAGCAGCTTGGGTCCCGGGACCTTATCCTACAATGAGCAGTTCTTC.